The present T cell receptor beta chain was sequenced within a study of blood T cell repertoires in COVID-19. Adults between about 18 and 89 years of age took part from under 30 US areas. Symptom resolution, clearance, or two negative PCRs marked the recovered donors of Cohort 3. In the original processing: Nucleated cell number was recorded as an estimate derived from reference gene primer amplification. The data were produced by immunoSEQ multiplex PCR, yet TCRdb's version contains in-frame clones alone and is incomplete. The DNA was the basis for D and trimming; V, J and clone size are from that table. The repertoire holds roughly 270,000 clones, approximately 81% seen once, with 2% to 3% in the top ten. This CDR3 contains 13 residues. CDR1 is MNHEY and CDR2 is SMNVEV in the germline V gene (reference sequence). V was pared by 10 bases and J by 7 bases, with 14 bases between.

V gene TRBV27 combines with J gene TRBJ1-6; TRBD1 might be the D (6 bases). The material sequenced was PBMCs or T cells enriched from blood (not recorded which). The source of this sequence is a woman in her fifties or sixties who had recovered from COVID-19. The CDR3 nucleotides are TGTGCCATCGGTGGGAGGGGGAATTCACCCCTCCACTTT. This sequence encodes CAIGGRGNSPLHF.